This T cell receptor beta chain is drawn from a study of persistence of HIV-infected CD4 T cells. Notes on this clone: What it binds is unknown.

The stimulus was lysate of CMV-infected fibroblasts, 9 to 10 ug/mL. Sorting of responding CD4+ T cells relied on upregulated CD40 ligand together with CD69. For roughly 19 hours, CD8-depleted PBMCs received anti-CD28/CD49d costimulation, a CD40-blocking antibody and enfuvirtide. V shed 5 bases and J shed 7 bases, with 11 bases lying between them. The germline V gene has CDR1 SGHTA and CDR2 FQGTGA. This CDR3 is 13 amino acids long. The immunoSEQ assay was version 4, run in survey mode. Sequenced by immunoSEQ multiplex PCR; TCRdb stores in-frame clones only, minus some. The sample contains roughly 13,000 clones, more than 70% of which appear only once.

The J gene is TRBJ1-4, the V gene TRBV7-3; D perhaps matches TRBD1 (6 bases). The receptor's source is an adult man with HIV who was CMV-seropositive. Here the sequenced sample was CD4+ T cells sorted from PBMCs after roughly 19-hour stimulation, taken from a patient who received antiretroviral therapy. CDR3 protein: CASSPGTIEKLFF. CDR3 DNA: TGTGCCAGCAGCCCAGGGACAATTGAAAAACTGTTTTTT.